This TCR beta chain was documented in a study of blood T cell repertoires in COVID-19. Across the study: The analysed material was cDNA or gDNA that came from T cells, B-cell-depleted T cells, or PBMCs.

The CDR3 extends over 12 amino acids. The germline gives CDR1 WSHSY, CDR2 SAAADI. Trimming cost V 6 bases and J 12 bases, with 17 bases left between them. TCRdb's copy holds only in-frame clones and misses some; the assay was immunoSEQ multiplex PCR. The table includes about 320,000 clones, about 82% detected once. Source material: peripheral blood. The receptor was isolated from a human donor in a cohort sampled during active COVID-19. This chain uses TRBV10-2 with TRBJ1-2; D is unresolved. This chain's CDR3 is CASRGLSFSHTF. CDR3 in DNA: TGCGCCAGCAGGGGCCTTTCTTTCAGTCACACCTTC.